Listed below are T cell receptor beta chains from one sample, sequenced in a study of radiation and T cells in renal cell carcinoma. The repertoire was sequenced with immunoSEQ multiplex PCR; TCRdb's copy has only in-frame clones and lacks some. The data contain some 58,000 clones, around 78% of them seen just once; the ten biggest clones take up roughly 7.4%. The input for sequencing was blood, taken from a patient whose treatment included radiotherapy and nephrectomy. Receptors originate from a man aged 60 to 69 with renal cell carcinoma. Both conserved end residues are part of each CDR3. D genes are given only for firm matches. Only part of the rows carry a size: once, few, many, or a class if the clone is expanded.

v_call: TRBV20-1; cdr3_length: 11; clone_size: .; j_call: TRBJ2-2; d_call: .; cdr3_aa: CSAPYTGELFF; cdr3_nt: TGCAGTGCTCCGTACACCGGGGAGCTGTTTTTT
v_call: TRBV7-2; cdr3_length: 15; clone_size: .; j_call: TRBJ2-7; d_call: .; cdr3_aa: CASSSGGTASYEQYF; cdr3_nt: TGTGCCAGCAGTTCCGGCGGGACCGCCTCCTACGAGCAGTACTTC
v_call: TRBV5-4; cdr3_length: 15; clone_size: .; j_call: TRBJ2-2; d_call: TRBD2; cdr3_aa: CASSRSGGGTGELFF; cdr3_nt: TGTGCCAGCAGCCGAAGCGGGGGGGGCACCGGGGAGCTGTTTTTT
v_call: TRBV4-1; cdr3_length: 13; clone_size: few; j_call: TRBJ2-7; d_call: .; cdr3_aa: CASSQETIGEQYF; cdr3_nt: TGCGCCAGCAGCCAAGAGACCATTGGAGAGCAGTACTTC
v_call: TRBV11-2; cdr3_length: 17; clone_size: .; j_call: TRBJ2-3; d_call: .; cdr3_aa: CASSHIATRQGTDTQYF; cdr3_nt: TGTGCCAGCAGCCACATAGCGACCCGGCAGGGCACAGATACGCAGTATTTT
v_call: TRBV19; cdr3_length: 15; clone_size: .; j_call: TRBJ1-2; d_call: TRBD1; cdr3_aa: CASSIGTGATWGYTF; cdr3_nt: TGTGCCAGTAGTATCGGGACAGGGGCTACCTGGGGCTACACCTTC
v_call: TRBV5-4; cdr3_length: 14; clone_size: .; j_call: TRBJ2-5; d_call: .; cdr3_aa: CASSLRSGGETQYF; cdr3_nt: TGTGCCAGCAGCTTGAGAAGCGGAGGGGAGACCCAGTACTTC
v_call: TRBV19; cdr3_length: 12; clone_size: .; j_call: TRBJ1-2; d_call: .; cdr3_aa: CASWRVNYGYTF; cdr3_nt: TGTGCCAGTTGGCGGGTAAACTATGGCTACACCTTC
v_call: TRBV29-1; cdr3_length: 15; clone_size: .; j_call: TRBJ2-1; d_call: TRBD1; cdr3_aa: CSVSPQGARLNEQFF; cdr3_nt: TGCAGCGTTTCACCTCAGGGGGCTCGTTTGAATGAGCAGTTCTTC
v_call: TRBV6-5; cdr3_length: 16; clone_size: .; j_call: TRBJ2-1; d_call: TRBD1; cdr3_aa: CASSYSGQGLSNEQFF; cdr3_nt: TGTGCCAGCAGTTACTCGGGACAGGGATTATCCAATGAGCAGTTCTTC
v_call: TRBV10-3; cdr3_length: 15; clone_size: once; j_call: TRBJ1-2; d_call: TRBD1; cdr3_aa: CAISESRQGAQGYTF; cdr3_nt: TGTGCCATCAGTGAGTCGAGGCAGGGGGCGCAGGGCTACACCTTC
v_call: TRBV30; cdr3_length: 12; clone_size: .; j_call: TRBJ1-1; d_call: .; cdr3_aa: CAWSVLRSEAFF; cdr3_nt: TGTGCCTGGAGTGTACTACGGTCTGAAGCTTTCTTT
v_call: TRBV6-6; cdr3_length: 12; clone_size: .; j_call: TRBJ2-2; d_call: .; cdr3_aa: CASSLGSGELFF; cdr3_nt: TGTGCCAGCAGTCTAGGTTCCGGGGAGCTGTTTTTT
v_call: TRBV7-2; cdr3_length: 12; clone_size: .; j_call: TRBJ2-7; d_call: .; cdr3_aa: CAIGGQGYEQYF; cdr3_nt: TGTGCCATCGGGGGGCAGGGTTACGAGCAGTACTTC
v_call: TRBV7-2; cdr3_length: 14; clone_size: .; j_call: TRBJ2-5; d_call: TRBD2; cdr3_aa: CASRSGLEGETQYF; cdr3_nt: TGTGCCAGCAGATCGGGACTAGAGGGGGAGACCCAGTACTTC
v_call: TRBV7-2; cdr3_length: 11; clone_size: .; j_call: TRBJ2-3; d_call: .; cdr3_aa: CASSLRDTQYF; cdr3_nt: TGTGCCAGCAGCTTACGGGATACGCAGTATTTT